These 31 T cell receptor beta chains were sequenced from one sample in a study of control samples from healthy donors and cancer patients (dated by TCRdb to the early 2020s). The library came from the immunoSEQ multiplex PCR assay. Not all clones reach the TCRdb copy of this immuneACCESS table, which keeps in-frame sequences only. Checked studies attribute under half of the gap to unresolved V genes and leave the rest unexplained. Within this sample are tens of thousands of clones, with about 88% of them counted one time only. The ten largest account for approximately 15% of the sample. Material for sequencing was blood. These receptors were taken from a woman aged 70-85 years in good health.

As DNA, the CDR3 is TGTGCCAGCAGCCGCACAGATACGCAGTATTTT. The encoded protein is CASSRTDTQYF. The V gene is TRBV7-3, the J gene TRBJ2-3; no clear D. V lost 5 bases and J 1 base, leaving 1 base between the germline ends. This CDR3 contains 11 residues. Germline values: CDR1 SGHTA, CDR2 FQGTGA. Full variable domain (missing parts from reference TRBV7-3 and TRBJ2-3): GAGVSQTPSNKVTEKGKYVELRCDPISGHTALYWYRQSLGQGPEFLIYFQGTGAADDSGLPNDRFFAVRPEGSVSTLKIQRTERGDSAVYLCASSRTDTQYFGPGTRLTVL.

CDR3 DNA sequence: TGTGCCTGGAGTATCCCCCGGGGGGCGAACCCGAACACTGAAGCTTTCTTT. Translating it yields CAWSIPRGANPNTEAFF. This chain links TRBV30 with TRBJ1-1; tentatively, D is TRBD1 (6 bases). Per the germline V gene, CDR1 is GTSNPN and CDR2 is SVGIG (reference sequence). The V and J ends lost 2 bases and 1 base respectively, with 20 bases between them. CDR3 length equals 17 residues.

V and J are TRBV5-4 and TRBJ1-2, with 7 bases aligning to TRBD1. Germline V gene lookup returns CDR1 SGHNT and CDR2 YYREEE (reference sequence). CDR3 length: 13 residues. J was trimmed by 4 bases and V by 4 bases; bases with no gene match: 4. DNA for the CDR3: TGTGCCAGCAGCGACGACAGGGCCTATGGCTACACCTTC. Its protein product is CASSDDRAYGYTF.

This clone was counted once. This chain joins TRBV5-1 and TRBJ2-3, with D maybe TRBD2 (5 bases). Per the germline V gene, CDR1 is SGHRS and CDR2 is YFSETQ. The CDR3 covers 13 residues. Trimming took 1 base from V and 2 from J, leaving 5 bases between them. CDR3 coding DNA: TGCGCCAGCAGCTTGCGGGACACAGATACGCAGTATTTT. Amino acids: CASSLRDTDTQYF.

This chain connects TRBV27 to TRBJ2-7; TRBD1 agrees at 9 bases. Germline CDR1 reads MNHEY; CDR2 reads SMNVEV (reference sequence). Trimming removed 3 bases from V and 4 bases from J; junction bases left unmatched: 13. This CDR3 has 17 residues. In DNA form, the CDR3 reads TGTGCCAGCAGTTTTCGCGACAGGGGGGCCCTTGGATACGAGCAGTACTTC. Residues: CASSFRDRGALGYEQYF.

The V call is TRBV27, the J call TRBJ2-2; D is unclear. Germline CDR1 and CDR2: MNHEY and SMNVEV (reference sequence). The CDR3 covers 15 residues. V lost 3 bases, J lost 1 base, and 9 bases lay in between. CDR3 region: CASSLMSGNTGELFF. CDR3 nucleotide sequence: TGTGCCAGCAGTTTGATGTCAGGGAACACCGGGGAGCTGTTTTTT.

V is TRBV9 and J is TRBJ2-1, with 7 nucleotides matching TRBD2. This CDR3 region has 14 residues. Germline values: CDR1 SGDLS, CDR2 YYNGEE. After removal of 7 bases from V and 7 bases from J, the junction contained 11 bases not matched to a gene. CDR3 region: CASGAGGSGNEQFF. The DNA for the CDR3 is TGTGCCAGCGGGGCGGGCGGGAGTGGGAATGAGCAGTTCTTC. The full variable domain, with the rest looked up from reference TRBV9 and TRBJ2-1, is DSGVTQTPKHLITATGQRVTLRCSPRSGDLSVYWYQQSLDQGLQFLIQYYNGEERAKGNILERFSAQQFPDLHSELNLSSLELGDSALYFCASGAGGSGNEQFFGPGTRLTVL.

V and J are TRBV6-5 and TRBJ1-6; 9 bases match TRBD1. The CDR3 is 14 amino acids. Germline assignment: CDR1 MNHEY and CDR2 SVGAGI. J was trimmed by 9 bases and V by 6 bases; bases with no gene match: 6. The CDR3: CASRPGQGGSPLHF. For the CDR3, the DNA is TGTGCCAGCAGGCCGGGACAGGGAGGTTCACCCCTCCACTTT.

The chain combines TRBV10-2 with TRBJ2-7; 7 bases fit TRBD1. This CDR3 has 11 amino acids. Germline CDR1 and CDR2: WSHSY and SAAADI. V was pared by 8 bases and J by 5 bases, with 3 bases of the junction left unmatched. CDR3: CASQGVHEQYF. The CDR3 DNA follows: TGCGCCAGCCAGGGGGTGCACGAGCAGTACTTC.

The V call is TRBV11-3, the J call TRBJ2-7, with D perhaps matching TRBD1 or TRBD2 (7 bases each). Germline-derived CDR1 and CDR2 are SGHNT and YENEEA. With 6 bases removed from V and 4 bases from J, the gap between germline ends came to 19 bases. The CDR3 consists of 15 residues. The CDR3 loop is CASSQGGAGDYEQYF. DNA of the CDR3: TGTGCCAGCAGTCAGGGGGGGGCGGGGGATTACGAGCAGTACTTC.

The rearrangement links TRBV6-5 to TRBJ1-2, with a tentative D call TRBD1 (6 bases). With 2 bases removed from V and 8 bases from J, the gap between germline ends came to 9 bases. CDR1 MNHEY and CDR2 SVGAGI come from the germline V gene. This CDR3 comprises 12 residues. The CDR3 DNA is TGTGCCAGCAGTTACACAGGGCAAGGCTACACCTTC. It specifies CASSYTGQGYTF.

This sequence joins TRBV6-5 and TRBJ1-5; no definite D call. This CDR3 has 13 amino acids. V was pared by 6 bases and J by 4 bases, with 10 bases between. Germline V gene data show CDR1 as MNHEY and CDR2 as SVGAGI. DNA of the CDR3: TGTGCCAGCAGACCACAGAGGAATCAGCCCCAGCATTTT. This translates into CASRPQRNQPQHF.

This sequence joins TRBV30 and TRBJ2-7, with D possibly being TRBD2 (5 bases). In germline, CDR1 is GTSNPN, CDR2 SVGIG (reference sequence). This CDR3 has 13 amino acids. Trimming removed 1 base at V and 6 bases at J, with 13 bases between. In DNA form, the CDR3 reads TGTGCCTGGAGTGGAGGGAATTCCATCGAGCAGTACTTC. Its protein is CAWSGGNSIEQYF. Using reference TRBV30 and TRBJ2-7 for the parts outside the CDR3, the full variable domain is SQTIHQWPATLVQPVGSPLSLECTVEGTSNPNLYWYRQAAGRGLQLLFYSVGIGQISSEVPQNLSASRPQDRQFILSSKKLLLSDSGFYLCAWSGGNSIEQYFGPGTRLTVT.

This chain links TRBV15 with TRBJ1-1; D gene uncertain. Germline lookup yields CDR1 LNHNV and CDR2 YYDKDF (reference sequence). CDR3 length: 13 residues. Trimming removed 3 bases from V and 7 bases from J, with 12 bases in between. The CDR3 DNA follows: TGTGCCACCAGCAGGATAGGACGATTTGAAGCTTTCTTT. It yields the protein CATSRIGRFEAFF.

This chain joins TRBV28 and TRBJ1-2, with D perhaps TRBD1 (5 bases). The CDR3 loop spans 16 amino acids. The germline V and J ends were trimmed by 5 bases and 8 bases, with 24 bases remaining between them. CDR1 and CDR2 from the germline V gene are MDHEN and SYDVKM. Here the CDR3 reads CASSLHDAGPREGYTF. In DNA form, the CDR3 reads TGTGCCAGCAGTCTCCACGATGCGGGGCCCAGGGAGGGCTACACCTTC.

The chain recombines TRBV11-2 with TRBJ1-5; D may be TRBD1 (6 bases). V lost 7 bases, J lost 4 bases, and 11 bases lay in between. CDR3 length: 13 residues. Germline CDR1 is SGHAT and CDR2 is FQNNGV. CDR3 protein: CASNPDRNQPQHF. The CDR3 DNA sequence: TGTGCCAGCAACCCCGACAGGAATCAGCCCCAGCATTTT.

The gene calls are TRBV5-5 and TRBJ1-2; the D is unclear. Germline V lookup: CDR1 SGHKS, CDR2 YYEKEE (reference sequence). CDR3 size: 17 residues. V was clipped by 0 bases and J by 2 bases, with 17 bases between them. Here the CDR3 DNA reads TGTGCCAGCAGCTTGGCGGGTAGTTCTGTAGTGAACTATGGCTACACCTTC. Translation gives CASSLAGSSVVNYGYTF.

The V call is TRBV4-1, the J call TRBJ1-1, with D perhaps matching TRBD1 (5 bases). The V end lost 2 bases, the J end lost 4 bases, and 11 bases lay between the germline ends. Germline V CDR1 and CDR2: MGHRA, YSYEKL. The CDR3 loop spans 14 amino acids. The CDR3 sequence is CASSQPVRGTEAFF. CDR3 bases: TGCGCCAGCAGCCAACCCGTTAGGGGCACTGAAGCTTTCTTT.

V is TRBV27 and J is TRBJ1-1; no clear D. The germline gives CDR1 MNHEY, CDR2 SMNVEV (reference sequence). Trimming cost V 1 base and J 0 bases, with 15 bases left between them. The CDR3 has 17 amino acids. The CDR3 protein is CASSLLSSGFMNTEAFF. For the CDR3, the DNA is TGTGCCAGCAGTTTATTGAGCTCGGGGTTCATGAACACTGAAGCTTTCTTT.

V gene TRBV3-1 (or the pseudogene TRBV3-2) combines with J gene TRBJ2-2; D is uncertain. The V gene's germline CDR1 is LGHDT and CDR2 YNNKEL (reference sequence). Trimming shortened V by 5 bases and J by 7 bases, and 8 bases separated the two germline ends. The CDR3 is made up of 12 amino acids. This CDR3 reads CASSDLGGELFF. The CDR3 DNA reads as TGTGCCAGCAGCGACTTGGGCGGGGAGCTGTTTTTT.

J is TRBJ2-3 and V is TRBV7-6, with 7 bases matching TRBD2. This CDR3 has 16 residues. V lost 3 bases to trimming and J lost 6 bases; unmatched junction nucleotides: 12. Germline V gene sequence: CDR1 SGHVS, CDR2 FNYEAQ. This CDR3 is CASSLGGGGRSDTQYF. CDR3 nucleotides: TGTGCCAGCAGCTTGGGGGGTGGCGGGAGATCGGATACGCAGTATTTT.

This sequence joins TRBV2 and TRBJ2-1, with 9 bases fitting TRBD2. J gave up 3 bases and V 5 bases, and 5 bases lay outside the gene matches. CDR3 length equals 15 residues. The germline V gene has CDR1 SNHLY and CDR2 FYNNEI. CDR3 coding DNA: TGTGCCAGCAGTTCTAGCGGGACGAGCTACAATGAGCAGTTCTTC. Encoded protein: CASSSSGTSYNEQFF.

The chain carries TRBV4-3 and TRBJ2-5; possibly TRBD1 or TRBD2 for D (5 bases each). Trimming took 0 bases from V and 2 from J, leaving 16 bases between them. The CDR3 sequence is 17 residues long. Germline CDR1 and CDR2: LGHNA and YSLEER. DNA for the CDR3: TGCGCCAGCAGCCAAGATACTCGGGGCTCGTGGCAAGAGACCCAGTACTTC. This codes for CASSQDTRGSWQETQYF.

The CDR3 DNA is TGTGCCACCAGCCCGGGACTAGCGGGACTAGCCTACGAGCAGTACTTC. Its protein product is CATSPGLAGLAYEQYF. The J gene is TRBJ2-7, the V gene TRBV15; 13 nucleotides agree with TRBD2. The CDR3 totals 16 residues. The junction had 6 bases not matched to a gene; V was cut back by 5 bases and J by 2 bases. CDR1 is LNHNV, CDR2 YYDKDF, per germline (reference sequence). Combining the CDR3 with reference TRBV15 and TRBJ2-7 gives the whole variable domain DAMVIQNPRYQVTQFGKPVTLSCSQTLNHNVMYWYQQKSSQAPKLLFHYYDKDFNNEADTPDNFQSRRPNTSFCFLDIRSPGLGDTAMYLCATSPGLAGLAYEQYFGPGTRLTVT.

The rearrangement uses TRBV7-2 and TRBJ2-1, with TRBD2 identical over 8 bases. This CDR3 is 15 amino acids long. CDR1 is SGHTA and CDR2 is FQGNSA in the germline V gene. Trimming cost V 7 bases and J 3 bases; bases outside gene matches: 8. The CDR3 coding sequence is TGTGCCAGCAAGGAGAGTAGCGGGGACTACAATGAGCAGTTCTTC. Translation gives CASKESSGDYNEQFF.

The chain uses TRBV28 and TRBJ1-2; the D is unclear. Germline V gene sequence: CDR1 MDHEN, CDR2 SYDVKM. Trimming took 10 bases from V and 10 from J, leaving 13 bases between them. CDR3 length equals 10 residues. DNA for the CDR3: TGTGCCACCAGACGGAAGGCCTACACCTTC. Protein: CATRRKAYTF.

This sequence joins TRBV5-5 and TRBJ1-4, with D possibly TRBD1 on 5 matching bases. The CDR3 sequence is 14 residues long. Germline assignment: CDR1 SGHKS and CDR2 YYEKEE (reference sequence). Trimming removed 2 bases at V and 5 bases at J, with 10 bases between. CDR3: CASSLRQLNEKLFF. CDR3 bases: TGTGCCAGCAGCTTACGACAGTTAAATGAAAAACTGTTTTTT. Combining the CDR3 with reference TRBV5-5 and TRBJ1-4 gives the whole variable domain DAGVTQSPTHLIKTRGQQVTLRCSPISGHKSVSWYQQVLGQGPQFIFQYYEKEERGRGNFPDRFSARQFPNYSSELNVNALLLGDSALYLCASSLRQLNEKLFFGSGTQLSVL.

CDR3 nucleotides: TGTGCCAGCAGCTTAGCGGGCTCGACCCTCAAAAACATTCAGTACTTC. It encodes CASSLAGSTLKNIQYF. This chain joins TRBV7-2 and TRBJ2-4, with D uncertain. V was shortened by 0 bases and J by 3 bases, with 12 bases between the two germline ends. The CDR3 loop spans 16 amino acids. CDR1 is SGHTA, CDR2 FQGNSA, per germline.

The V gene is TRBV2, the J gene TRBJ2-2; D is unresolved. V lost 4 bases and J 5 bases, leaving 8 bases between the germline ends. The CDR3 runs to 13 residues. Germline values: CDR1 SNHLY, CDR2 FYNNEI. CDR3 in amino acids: CASSGRRTGELFF. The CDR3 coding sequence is TGTGCCAGCAGTGGGCGGAGAACCGGGGAGCTGTTTTTT.

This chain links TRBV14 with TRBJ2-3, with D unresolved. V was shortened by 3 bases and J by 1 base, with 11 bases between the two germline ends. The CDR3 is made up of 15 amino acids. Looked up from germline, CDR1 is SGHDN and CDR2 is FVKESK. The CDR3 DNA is TGTGCCAGCAGCCATGGAATCGCCCGCACAGATACGCAGTATTTT. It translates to CASSHGIARTDTQYF. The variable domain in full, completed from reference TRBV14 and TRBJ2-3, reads EAGVTQFPSHSVIEKGQTVTLRCDPISGHDNLYWYRRVMGKEIKFLLHFVKESKQDESGMPNNRFLAERTGGTYSTLKVQPAELEDSGVYFCASSHGIARTDTQYFGPGTRLTVL.

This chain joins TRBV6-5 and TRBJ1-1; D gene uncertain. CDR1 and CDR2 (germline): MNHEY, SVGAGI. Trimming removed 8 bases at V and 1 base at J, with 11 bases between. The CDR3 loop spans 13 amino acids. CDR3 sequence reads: CASHQTSNTEAFF. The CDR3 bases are TGTGCCAGCCACCAGACCTCGAACACTGAAGCTTTCTTT.